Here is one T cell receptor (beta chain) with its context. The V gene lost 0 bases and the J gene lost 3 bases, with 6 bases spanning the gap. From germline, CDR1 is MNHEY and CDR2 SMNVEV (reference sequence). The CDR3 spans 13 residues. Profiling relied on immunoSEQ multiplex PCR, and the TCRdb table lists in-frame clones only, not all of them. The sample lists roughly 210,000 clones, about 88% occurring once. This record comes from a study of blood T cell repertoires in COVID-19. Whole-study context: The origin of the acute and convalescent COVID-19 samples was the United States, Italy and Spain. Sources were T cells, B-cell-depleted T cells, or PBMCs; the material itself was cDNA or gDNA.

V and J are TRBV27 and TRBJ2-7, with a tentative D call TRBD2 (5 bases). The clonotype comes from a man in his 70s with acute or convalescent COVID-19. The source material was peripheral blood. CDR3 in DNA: TGTGCCAGCAGTTTATCCGGGATCTACGAGCAGTACTTC. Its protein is CASSLSGIYEQYF.